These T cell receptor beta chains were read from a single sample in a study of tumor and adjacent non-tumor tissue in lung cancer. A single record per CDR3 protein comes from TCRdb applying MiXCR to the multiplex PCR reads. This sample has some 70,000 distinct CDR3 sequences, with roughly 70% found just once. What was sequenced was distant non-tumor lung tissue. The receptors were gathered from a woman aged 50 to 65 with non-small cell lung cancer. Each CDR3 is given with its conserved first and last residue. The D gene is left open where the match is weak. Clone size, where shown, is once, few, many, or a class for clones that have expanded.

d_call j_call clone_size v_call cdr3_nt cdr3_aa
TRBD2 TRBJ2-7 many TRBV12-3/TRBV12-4 TGTGCCAGCAGTCCCCAACTAGCGACTGTCTCCTACGAGCAGTACTTC CASSPQLATVSYEQYF
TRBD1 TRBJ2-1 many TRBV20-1 TGCAGTGCTAGAGATCTCAAGACAGGGCCCTACAATGAGCAGTTCTTC CSARDLKTGPYNEQFF
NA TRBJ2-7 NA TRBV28 TGTGCTAACACCGACCAGGGAGCCTACGAGCAGTACTTC CANTDQGAYEQYF
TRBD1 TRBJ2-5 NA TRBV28 TGTGCCAGCAATCCGTCAGGGACAGGAGAAGAGACCCAGTACTTC CASNPSGTGEETQYF
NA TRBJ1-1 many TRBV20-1 TGCAGTGCTCCCCGAGGGGTTGACTCTGAAGCTTTCTTT CSAPRGVDSEAFF
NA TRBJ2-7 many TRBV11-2 TGTGCCGTTAGGACTTCCAGTCCCTACGAGCAGTACTTC CAVRTSSPYEQYF
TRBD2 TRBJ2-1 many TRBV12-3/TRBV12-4 TGTGCCAGCAGGAAAGATAGCGGGAGTAATGAGCAGTTCTTC CASRKDSGSNEQFF
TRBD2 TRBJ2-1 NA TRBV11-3 TGTGCCAGCAGACTGGGGACTAGCGGGGAGCAGCTCTTC CASRLGTSGEQLF
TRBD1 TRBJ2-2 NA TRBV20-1 TGCAGTGCTAGGGACAGGTTGATAAACATCGGGGAGCTGTTTTTT CSARDRLINIGELFF
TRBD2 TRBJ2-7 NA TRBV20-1 TGCAGTGCTAGAGAGGGACTAGTGGGTATCCTGGCCTCCTACGAGCAGTGCTTC CSAREGLVGILASYEQCF
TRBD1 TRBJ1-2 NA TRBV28 TGTGCCGCCACGGGACAGGGAGCCTGTGGCTACACCTTC CAATGQGACGYTF
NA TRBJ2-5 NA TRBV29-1 TGCAGCGTTGTTCACGGTAACGGAAATGGGGCGACCCAGTACTTC CSVVHGNGNGATQYF